A single sample gave rise to the 15 T cell receptor beta chains below, sequenced in a study of T-cell reconstitution after alpha-beta-depleted transplantation in children (TCRdb year 2016). The treatment or condition label, as the study defines it: allogeneic hematopoietic cell transplantation with graft depleted of TCRalphabeta T cells and CD19 B cells. Library preparation employed PCR. Instrument on record: Illumina HiSeq 2500. TCR libraries were prepared with molecular barcoding, using unique molecular identifiers to normalize TCRbeta repertoire quantification. The public reads were quality trimmed at Q25 with fastp and then assembled into clones with MiXCR by TCRdb, keeping productive beta chains. Every distinct CDR3 protein forms one entry, paired with its most common genes and DNA. In this sample the table shows roughly 790,000 distinct CDR3 sequences, 16% of which occur a single time. About 4.6% of the sample lies in the top ten.

The material was PBMCs, mostly from graft donor cells, obtained 360 days after TCRalphabeta/CD19-depleted stem cell transplant. Receptors originate from a male patient aged 10 to 17 who had a stem cell transplant for acute lymphoblastic leukemia, so the T cells may come from the graft donor.

The V gene is TRBV18, the J gene TRBJ2-1, with 7 bases fitting TRBD2. Germline values: CDR1 KGHSH, CDR2 LQKENI. The V and J ends lost 6 bases and 4 bases, in that order; junction bases with no gene match: 9. The CDR3 contains 15 residues. The CDR3 protein is CASSPWEGRYNEQFF. Written as DNA, the CDR3 is TGTGCCAGCTCCCCCTGGGAGGGCCGTTACAATGAGCAGTTCTTC. Filled out from reference TRBV18 and TRBJ2-1, the complete variable domain reads NAGVMQNPRHLVRRRGQEARLRCSPMKGHSHVYWYRQLPEEGLKFMVYLQKENIIDESGMPKERFSAEFPKEGPSILRIQQVVRGDSAAYFCASSPWEGRYNEQFFGPGTRLTVL.

This clonotype was counted at least ten times. V gene TRBV27 combines with J gene TRBJ2-2; possibly TRBD1 for D (6 bases). The CDR3 totals 12 residues. Germline CDR1 is MNHEY and CDR2 is SMNVEV (reference sequence). Deletions cut 6 bases from V and 7 bases from J, with 9 bases between. The CDR3 DNA reads as TGTGCCAGCAGCTTCAGGGGCGGGGAGCTGTTTTTT. This codes for CASSFRGGELFF.

This clonotype was seen only a few times. The chain is built from TRBV5-1 and TRBJ2-7; D unresolved. CDR1 and CDR2 (germline): SGHRS, YFSETQ. The CDR3 covers 13 residues. Deletions cut 5 bases from V and 3 bases from J, with 12 bases between. In DNA, the CDR3 is TGCGCCAGCAGGCAGGCTACCATCTACGAGCAGTACTTC. This encodes CASRQATIYEQYF.

This clonotype was detected a few times. The rearrangement joins TRBV7-9 to TRBJ2-3, with TRBD2 identical over 12 bases. J gave up 0 bases and V 5 bases, and 12 bases lay outside the gene matches. Per the germline V gene, CDR1 is SEHNR and CDR2 is FQNEAQ (reference sequence). The CDR3 spans 19 residues. CDR3 in amino acids: CASSPIWTSGTRSTDTQYF. The CDR3 nucleotides read TGTGCCAGCAGCCCCATCTGGACTAGCGGGACTAGGAGCACAGATACGCAGTATTTT.

The V gene is TRBV12-3 or TRBV12-4, the J gene TRBJ2-2; D gene uncertain. This CDR3 is 15 amino acids long. V lost 1 base and J lost 1, with 7 bases in between. The CDR3 here is CASSLVSMNTGELFF. The CDR3 DNA is TGTGCCAGCAGTTTAGTTTCTATGAACACCGGGGAGCTGTTTTTT.

This CDR3 is CSVEDVGLGEQYF. The DNA for the CDR3 is TGCAGCGTTGAAGACGTCGGGCTAGGCGAGCAGTACTTC. The rearrangement links TRBV29-1 to TRBJ2-7; D is ambiguous. Germline values: CDR1 SQVTM, CDR2 ANQGSEA. The CDR3 covers 13 residues. Between the trimmed V and J ends, which lost 0 bases and 6 bases, there was a span of 12 bases.

The chain links TRBV9 to TRBJ1-2; 7 nucleotides align to TRBD1. Looked up from germline, CDR1 is SGDLS and CDR2 is YYNGEE. With 2 bases clipped from V and 2 bases from J, the junction kept 12 bases outside the gene matches. The CDR3 spans 17 residues. DNA for the CDR3: TGTGCCAGCAGCGTCGGACTTTGGGAGGGGGCGAACTATGGCTACACCTTC. Its translation: CASSVGLWEGANYGYTF.

This clonotype has ten or more counts. V is TRBV20-1 and J is TRBJ2-5; 15 nucleotides agree with TRBD2. Looked up from germline, CDR1 is DFQATT and CDR2 is SNEGSKA (reference sequence). The ends lost 6 bases at V and 5 bases at J; junction bases unmatched: 10. The CDR3 loop spans 16 amino acids. As DNA, the CDR3 is TGCAGTGCCCGGACTAGCGGGAGGGTTAAGAGCGAGACCCAGTACTTC. Its protein product is CSARTSGRVKSETQYF.

This clonotype came up a few times. The chain uses TRBV9 and TRBJ2-5, with a weak D call TRBD1 (7 bases). CDR1 SGDLS and CDR2 YYNGEE come from the germline V gene. V was clipped by 0 bases and J by 5 bases, with 11 bases between them. The CDR3 spans 14 residues. CDR3 sequence reads: CASSVEEGAETQYF. The CDR3 DNA is TGTGCCAGCAGCGTAGAGGAGGGGGCGGAGACCCAGTACTTC.

This clonotype was detected only a few times. This chain connects TRBV25-1 to TRBJ2-5; D may be TRBD2 (6 bases). This CDR3 contains 15 residues. The V gene's germline CDR1 is MGHDK and CDR2 SYGVNS. V dropped 3 bases and J dropped 5 bases, with 16 bases sitting between them. The CDR3 loop reads CASSDTTRGWETQYF. The CDR3 nucleotides read TGTGCCAGCAGTGATACGACGCGGGGATGGGAGACCCAGTACTTC.

The chain carries TRBV4-1 and TRBJ2-1; TRBD2 is a possible D gene (5 bases). This CDR3 is built from 14 residues. V gave up 0 bases and J gave up 10 bases, with 13 bases separating them. Germline lookup yields CDR1 MGHRA and CDR2 YSYEKL. The CDR3 DNA reads as TGCGCCAGCAGCCAAGATAGAGCGGCCGTCGAGCAGTTCTTC. Amino acids: CASSQDRAAVEQFF.

CDR3 nucleotides: TGTGCCAGCAGTTTGGGGGGCAGGGGCCATCAGCCCCAGCATTTT. The encoded protein is CASSLGGRGHQPQHF. V usage is TRBV28 and J usage is TRBJ1-5; possibly TRBD1 for D (6 bases). V was shortened by 3 bases and J by 5 bases, with 14 bases between the two germline ends. Germline CDR1 reads MDHEN; CDR2 reads SYDVKM. The CDR3 contains 15 residues.

This clonotype was seen more than once but under ten times. The rearrangement uses TRBV5-1 and TRBJ2-5; D remains unclear. The CDR3 has 13 amino acids. Germline loops: CDR1 SGHRS, CDR2 YFSETQ. V lost 7 bases, J lost 5 bases, and 15 bases lay in between. Written as DNA, the CDR3 is TGCGCCAGCGGCTACTACGATGGGGAGACCCAGTACTTC. Translation gives CASGYYDGETQYF.

V gene TRBV5-1 combines with J gene TRBJ2-7, with 8 bases that match TRBD2. V trimming: 4 bases; J trimming: 4 bases; junction bases outside the gene matches: 10. The CDR3 has 15 amino acids. CDR1 and CDR2 from the germline V gene are SGHRS and YFSETQ. This CDR3 reads CASSGPRGLVYEQYF. DNA for the CDR3: TGCGCCAGCAGCGGACCACGGGGACTAGTGTACGAGCAGTACTTC.

This clonotype turned up a few times. The chain uses TRBV7-9 and TRBJ1-4, with a weak D call TRBD1 (6 bases). V was pared by 5 bases and J by 4 bases, with 20 bases between. The CDR3 has 17 residues. Germline CDR1 is SEHNR and CDR2 is FQNEAQ (reference sequence). CDR3 sequence: CASSTRGWGQGNEKLFF. For the CDR3, the DNA is TGTGCCAGCAGCACTCGTGGCTGGGGGCAGGGTAATGAAAAACTGTTTTTT.